One and the same sample provided the 2 T cell receptor beta chains below, sequenced in a study of blood T cell repertoires in COVID-19. Method: immunoSEQ multiplex PCR; TCRdb's copy keeps in-frame clones and lacks some. The table records approximately 190,000 clones, roughly 85% of them present only once. Sequenced sample: peripheral blood. The receptors originated from a woman aged 25 to 45 with acute or convalescent COVID-19.

The genes are TRBV19 and TRBJ1-1; D may be TRBD1 (6 bases). V lost 8 bases and J lost 1, with 11 bases in between. The CDR3 is 13 amino acids. The germline CDR1 and CDR2 sequences are LNHDA and SQIVND (reference sequence). The CDR3 protein is CASSQGKNTEAFF. The CDR3 coding sequence is TGTGCCAGTTCACAGGGTAAGAACACTGAAGCTTTCTTT.

This clone was counted a single time. This chain joins TRBV7-2 and TRBJ2-4; 8 bases are shared with TRBD2. V lost 1 base and J lost 5; bases outside the gene matches: 7. The CDR3 is 16 residues long. Germline V lookup: CDR1 SGHTA, CDR2 FQGNSA. CDR3 sequence: CASSLGPGGPQNIQYF. CDR3 DNA sequence: TGTGCCAGCAGCTTAGGTCCGGGAGGGCCCCAAAACATTCAGTACTTC. The full variable domain, rest sourced from reference TRBV7-2 and TRBJ2-4, is GAGVSQSPSNKVTEKGKDVELRCDPISGHTALYWYRQSLGQGLEFLIYFQGNSAPDKSGLPSDRFSAERTGGSVSTLTIQRTQQEDSAVYLCASSLGPGGPQNIQYFGAGTRLSVL.